This T cell receptor beta chain was observed in a study of blood T cell repertoires in COVID-19. In the study overall: Donors in the United States, Italy and Spain gave samples during acute or convalescent COVID-19.

Method: immunoSEQ multiplex PCR; TCRdb's copy keeps in-frame clones and lacks some. The repertoire consists of 320,000 or so clones, with approximately 88% occurring once and the leading ten covering over 4.5%. Residents of about two dozen US areas, aged about 18 to 89 years, made up the participants. Cohort allocation depended upon clinical history that participants reported. The recovered donors of Cohort 3 showed two negative PCRs, clearance, or symptom resolution. This CDR3 has 14 amino acids. CDR1 and CDR2 from the germline V gene are SGHTA and FQGNSA. Germline trimming cut 5 bases from V and 5 bases from J; bases unmatched to any gene: 6.

The rearrangement links TRBV7-2 to TRBJ2-7; the match to TRBD1 covers 10 bases. Sequenced: PBMCs or T cells enriched from blood (not recorded which). This TCR derives from a man aged 25 to 40 who had recovered from COVID-19. Written as DNA, the CDR3 is TGTGCCAGCAGCCCGACAGGGGGCTTCGACGAGCAGTACTTC. Amino acids: CASSPTGGFDEQYF.